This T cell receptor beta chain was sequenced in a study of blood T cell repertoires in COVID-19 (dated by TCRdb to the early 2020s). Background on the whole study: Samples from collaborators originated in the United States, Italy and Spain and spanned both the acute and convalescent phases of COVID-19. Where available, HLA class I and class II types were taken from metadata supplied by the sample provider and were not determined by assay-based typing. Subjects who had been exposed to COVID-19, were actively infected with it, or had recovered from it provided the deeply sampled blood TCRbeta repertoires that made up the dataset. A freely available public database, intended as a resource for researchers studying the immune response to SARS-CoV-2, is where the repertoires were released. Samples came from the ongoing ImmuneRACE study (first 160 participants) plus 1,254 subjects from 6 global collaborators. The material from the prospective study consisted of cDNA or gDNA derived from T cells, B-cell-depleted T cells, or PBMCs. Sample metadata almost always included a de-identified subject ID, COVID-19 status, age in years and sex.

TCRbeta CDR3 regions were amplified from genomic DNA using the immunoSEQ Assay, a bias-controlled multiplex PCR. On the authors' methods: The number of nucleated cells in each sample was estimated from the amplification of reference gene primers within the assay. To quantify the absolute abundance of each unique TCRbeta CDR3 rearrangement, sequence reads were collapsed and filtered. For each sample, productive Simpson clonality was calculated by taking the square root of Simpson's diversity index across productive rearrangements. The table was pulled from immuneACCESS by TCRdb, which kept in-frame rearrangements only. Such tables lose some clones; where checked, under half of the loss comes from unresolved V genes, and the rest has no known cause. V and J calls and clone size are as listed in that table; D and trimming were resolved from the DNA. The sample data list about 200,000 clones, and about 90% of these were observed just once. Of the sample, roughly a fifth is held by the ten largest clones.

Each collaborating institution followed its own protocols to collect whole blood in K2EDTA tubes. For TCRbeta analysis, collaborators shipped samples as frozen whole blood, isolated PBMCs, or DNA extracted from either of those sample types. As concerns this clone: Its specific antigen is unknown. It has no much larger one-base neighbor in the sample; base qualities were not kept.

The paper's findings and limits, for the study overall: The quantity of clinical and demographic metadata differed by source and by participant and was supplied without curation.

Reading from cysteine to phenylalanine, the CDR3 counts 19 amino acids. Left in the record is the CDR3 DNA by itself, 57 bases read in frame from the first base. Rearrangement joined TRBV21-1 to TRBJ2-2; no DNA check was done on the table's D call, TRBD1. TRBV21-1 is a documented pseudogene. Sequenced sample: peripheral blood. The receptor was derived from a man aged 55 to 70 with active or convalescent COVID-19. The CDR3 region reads CASSKDHPGKGENTGELFF. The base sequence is TGTGCCAGCAGCAAAGACCACCCCGGGAAGGGGGAGAACACCGGGGAGCTGTTTTTT.